This note documents a single TCR beta chain sequence. Its cognate antigen is unknown. This sample is part of a study of CD8+ T cells in alopecia areata. Study-wide results and limits: Normal scalp had lower clonality than lesional scalp, with alopecia totalis/universalis lesions showing this most strongly.

The treatment here: oral pan-JAK inhibitor, 5-10 mg twice daily. RNA was extracted and reverse transcribed into cDNA as the sequencing template. This table comes from immunoSEQ multiplex PCR, and its TCRdb copy is limited to in-frame clones, with some not included. The data contain approximately 200,000 clones, about three fifths of them seen just once; the ten biggest clones take up around 0.69%. The germline gives CDR1 KGHSH, CDR2 LQKENI. The CDR3 is 12 residues long. V lost 3 bases and J 7 bases, leaving 7 bases between the germline ends. The starting material was CD4+ T cells sorted from blood, obtained at week 4, from a patient treated with tofacitinib. The rearrangement uses TRBV18 and TRBJ2-4; D is perhaps TRBD1 (6 bases). This sequence originates from a human donor with alopecia areata. The CDR3 DNA is TGTGCCAGCTCACCCCAGGGGAACATTCAGTACTTC. It yields the protein CASSPQGNIQYF.